This T cell receptor beta chain was profiled in a study of blood T cell repertoires in COVID-19. The overall study: Material from acute and convalescent COVID-19 was sourced from the United States, Italy and Spain. From T cells, B-cell-depleted T cells, or PBMCs came the material, which was cDNA or gDNA.

CDR1 is LNHDA, CDR2 SQIVND, per germline (reference sequence). This CDR3 is built from 16 residues. Only in-frame clones appear in the TCRdb table, and some are missing; sequencing was by immunoSEQ multiplex PCR. Here the sample spans around 100,000 clones, around 80% being singletons. A remark on this clone: At one end the junction does not follow the germline gene, possibly because of a read error.

Source material: peripheral blood. This clonotype was obtained from a human donor in a cohort sampled during active COVID-19. The rearrangement links TRBV19 to TRBJ2-7, with 11 bases that match TRBD2. The CDR3: CASIIAGGPFNYEQYF. The CDR3 nucleotides read TGTGCCAGTATTATAGCGGGAGGGCCGTTCAATTACGAGCAGTACTTC.